This TCR beta chain comes out of a study of T cells after yellow fever vaccination. General study findings and limits: Reappearance after the booster was seen for most primary-vaccination clones, at 95% to 97% CD4 and around 88% CD8.

Template switching by 5'RACE produced TCR cDNA, adding a universal primer site and UMIs. From the 5' RACE reads, TCRdb called clonotypes with MiXCR, one entry per CDR3 protein. The sample includes under 200,000 distinct CDR3 sequences, approximately 10% of them seen just once. The CDR3 loop spans 13 amino acids. Trimming cost V 3 bases and J 0 bases, with 9 bases left between them. From germline, CDR1 is DFQATT and CDR2 SNEGSKA (reference sequence). For this clonotype: Its antigen remains unidentified.

This sequence was found in a man aged 18 to 29 who received the YFV17D yellow fever vaccine. The material was CD8+ T cells sorted from PBMCs, obtained 15 days after the yellow fever booster vaccination. The V gene is TRBV20-1, the J gene TRBJ2-7; D is undetermined. The CDR3 coding sequence is TGCAGTGCTAGTAAGGCAGACTCCTACGAGCAGTACTTC. Its translation is CSASKADSYEQYF.